The 2 T cell receptor beta chains listed next were all sequenced from one sample in a study of human versus mouse CDR3 diversity and MHC coevolution. Produced via immunoSEQ multiplex PCR; TCRdb's table is partial and in-frame only. Altogether about 80,000 clones are present, about 94% being singletons, with the ten largest covering 1.3%. The sample consisted of naive CD4+ T cells from blood. Noted subset: CD45RO-negative CD62L-positive naive CD4 T cells. The receptors stem from a person aged 30-69 years in good health.

The chain couples TRBV27 to TRBJ1-1, with a tentative D call TRBD1 (5 bases). Germline V lookup: CDR1 MNHEY, CDR2 SMNVEV (reference sequence). The CDR3 consists of 13 residues. Trimming removed 7 bases at V and 6 bases at J, with 15 bases between. The CDR3 sequence is CASTRAGIAEAFF. The CDR3 DNA follows: TGTGCCAGCACACGGGCAGGGATCGCTGAAGCTTTCTTT.

The genes are TRBV9 and TRBJ2-5; the D is unclear. The V gene lost 0 bases and the J gene lost 5 bases, with 11 bases spanning the gap. Germline-derived CDR1 and CDR2 are SGDLS and YYNGEE. This CDR3 comprises 14 residues. The CDR3 nucleotides are TGTGCCAGCAGCGTAGGACCCGGCGGTGAGACCCAGTACTTC. Protein: CASSVGPGGETQYF.